This is a list of T cell receptor beta chains from one sample in a study of T cell repertoires in cytomegalovirus infection. These receptors lack a known antigen. TCRdb passed the reads through MiXCR, listing each CDR3 protein once. This sample yields 650,000 to 900,000 distinct CDR3 sequences, of which 25% to 35% are seen a single time; 10% to 15% belongs to the top ten. The sequences come from cultured CD8+ T cells from PBMCs, collected from culture after CMV antigen stimulation. Source of these receptors: a human donor in good health (CMV status not recorded). Some clones in this sample may be carry-over from other donors' samples. Each CDR3 is given with its conserved first and last residue. D genes are given only for firm matches. Size is omitted from some rows. Given values are once, few, many or a class for expanded clones.

J | D | size | V | CDR3 | DNA
TRBJ1-2 | TRBD1 | . | TRBV19 | CASSTPGQDGYTF | TGTGCCAGTAGTACTCCGGGACAGGATGGCTACACCTTC
TRBJ1-1 | . | few | TRBV27 | CASSLSSYRVNTEAFF | TGTGCCAGCAGTTTATCGTCCTACAGGGTGAACACTGAAGCTTTCTTT
TRBJ2-5 | TRBD1 | . | TRBV2 | CASPGTGETQYF | TGTGCCAGCCCCGGGACAGGGGAGACCCAGTACTTC
TRBJ2-7 | . | . | TRBV7-9 | CASSSRKTYEQYF | TGTGCCAGCAGCTCCCGGAAAACCTACGAGCAGTACTTC
TRBJ2-5 | . | . | TRBV27 | CASGFGGGSGETQYF | TGTGCCAGCGGCTTCGGAGGGGGCTCTGGGGAGACCCAGTACTTC
TRBJ1-1 | . | many | TRBV19 | CASSIGSTEAFF | TGTGCCAGTAGTATTGGGAGTACTGAAGCTTTCTTT
TRBJ2-4 | . | few | TRBV6-5 | CASTTAGLGDKNIQYF | TGTGCCAGCACCACGGCGGGGTTGGGGGACAAAAACATTCAGTACTTC
TRBJ1-5 | . | . | TRBV5-8 | CASSLGSTDQPQHF | TGTGCCAGCAGCTTGGGCTCGACCGATCAGCCCCAGCATTTT
TRBJ1-6 | . | . | TRBV6-1 | CASSPSRRGRNSPLHF | TGTGCCAGCAGTCCGAGCCGCAGGGGACGTAATTCACCCCTCCACTTT
TRBJ2-5 | . | few | TRBV29-1 | CSVAGETQYF | TGCAGCGTCGCGGGGGAGACCCAGTACTTC
TRBJ2-7 | TRBD1 | few | TRBV20-1 | CSARDWGQGPFEQYF | TGCAGTGCTAGAGATTGGGGACAGGGCCCCTTCGAGCAGTACTTC
TRBJ1-5 | TRBD1 | . | TRBV20-1 | CSARARRGSNQPQHF | TGCAGTGCTAGAGCGCGCAGGGGGAGCAATCAGCCCCAGCATTTT
TRBJ1-1 | . | . | TRBV27 | CASIMTGTPNTEAFF | TGTGCCAGCATCATGACCGGGACACCGAACACTGAAGCTTTCTTT
TRBJ1-5 | . | . | TRBV19 | CASSMIGGPNQPQHF | TGTGCCAGTAGTATGATCGGGGGGCCCAATCAGCCCCAGCATTTT
TRBJ2-1 | . | . | TRBV6-1 | CASSEGGDRWDEQFF | TGTGCCAGCAGTGAAGGCGGGGACAGATGGGATGAGCAGTTCTTC
TRBJ1-1 | . | . | TRBV6-5 | CASSPEILGSTEAFF | TGTGCCAGCAGTCCGGAGATTCTTGGGTCCACTGAAGCTTTCTTT
TRBJ2-3 | TRBD1 | . | TRBV11-2 | CASSPGTGGVGDTQYF | TGTGCCAGCAGCCCAGGGACAGGGGGCGTTGGAGATACGCAGTATTTT
TRBJ1-2 | . | . | TRBV20-1 | CSVPSYRGYTF | TGCAGTGTCCCTTCTTACCGTGGCTACACCTTC
TRBJ1-2 | . | . | TRBV7-9 | CASTSPSAASNYGYTF | TGTGCCAGCACCTCGCCCTCGGCGGCCTCTAACTATGGCTACACCTTC
TRBJ1-1 | . | few | TRBV11-3 | CASSLVHRTEAFF | TGTGCCAGCAGCTTAGTCCACAGGACTGAAGCTTTCTTT
TRBJ2-6 | . | . | TRBV5-1 | CASTNMGANVLTF | TGCGCCAGCACCAATATGGGGGCCAACGTCCTGACTTTC
TRBJ2-7 | . | . | TRBV5-6 | CASSIGTSGAYEQYF | TGTGCCAGCAGCATTGGGACATCCGGCGCCTACGAGCAGTACTTC
TRBJ2-5 | TRBD2 | . | TRBV28 | CASRTSVLETQYF | TGTGCCAGCAGGACTAGCGTGTTGGAGACCCAGTACTTC
TRBJ2-1 | . | once | TRBV2 | CASSDGWRGNEQFF | TGTGCCAGCAGTGATGGATGGAGGGGGAATGAGCAGTTCTTC
TRBJ1-4 | . | few | TRBV12-3/TRBV12-4 | CASNADGTNEKLFF | TGTGCCAGCAACGCGGACGGAACTAATGAAAAACTGTTTTTT
TRBJ2-7 | . | few | TRBV7-9 | CASSPQPHEQYF | TGTGCCAGCAGCCCCCAGCCCCACGAGCAGTACTTC
TRBJ2-1 | TRBD2 | . | TRBV4-3 | CASSQDISGGYNEQFF | TGCGCCAGCAGCCAAGATATAAGCGGGGGATACAATGAGCAGTTCTTC
TRBJ1-6 | . | . | TRBV4-3 | CASSQVQDGESSYNSPLHF | TGCGCCAGCAGCCAAGTTCAAGACGGGGAGAGCTCCTATAATTCACCCCTCCACTTT
TRBJ1-5 | . | many | TRBV7-8 | CASSLGGVTNQPQHF | TGTGCCAGCAGCTTAGGAGGGGTCACCAATCAGCCCCAGCATTTT
TRBJ2-5 | . | few | TRBV6-2/TRBV6-3 | CASSYSGAALQETQYF | TGTGCCAGCAGTTACTCGGGGGCAGCACTCCAAGAGACCCAGTACTTC
TRBJ2-1 | . | . | TRBV7-6 | CASSPGVGGGVNEQFF | TGTGCCAGCAGCCCCGGGGTGGGAGGGGGTGTGAATGAGCAGTTCTTC
TRBJ2-2 | TRBD1 | . | TRBV19 | CASSTGKASTGELFF | TGTGCCAGTTCGACAGGGAAGGCTAGCACCGGGGAGCTGTTTTTT
TRBJ1-3 | TRBD1 | . | TRBV7-6 | CASSSEEGAVSGNTIYF | TGTGCCAGCAGCTCTGAAGAGGGGGCAGTCTCTGGAAACACCATATATTTT
TRBJ2-5 | . | many | TRBV7-9 | CASSLLSREETQYF | TGTGCCAGCAGCTTATTATCCAGAGAAGAGACCCAGTACTTC
TRBJ1-2 | . | . | TRBV19 | CASSINAGIGYGYTF | TGTGCCAGTAGTATAAACGCAGGGATCGGCTATGGCTACACCTTC
TRBJ2-3 | . | many | TRBV7-2 | CASSLHGDTQYF | TGTGCCAGCAGCTTGCATGGGGATACGCAGTATTTT
TRBJ1-1 | TRBD1 | few | TRBV19 | CASSSRRQGDTEAFF | TGTGCCAGTAGTAGCCGACGACAGGGAGACACTGAAGCTTTCTTT
TRBJ2-5 | . | . | TRBV11-2 | CASSLGLRQRETQYF | TGTGCCAGCAGCTTAGGTCTCAGACAGAGAGAGACCCAGTACTTC
TRBJ1-1 | . | few | TRBV12-3/TRBV12-4 | CASSLDEGRRNTEAFF | TGTGCCAGCAGTTTAGACGAAGGAAGAAGGAACACTGAAGCTTTCTTT
TRBJ2-2 | . | few | TRBV12-3/TRBV12-4 | CASVYTGELFF | TGTGCCTCCGTTTACACCGGGGAGCTGTTTTTT
TRBJ1-5 | . | few | TRBV10-3 | CAIRDDGAHQPQHF | TGTGCCATCAGGGACGACGGGGCCCATCAGCCCCAGCATTTT
TRBJ2-5 | . | many | TRBV7-2 | CASSFGGLHF | TGTGCCAGCAGCTTCGGTGGACTACACTTC
TRBJ1-2 | . | few | TRBV19 | CASSMGIDPPAGGYTF | TGTGCCAGTAGTATGGGCATTGACCCTCCGGCGGGAGGCTACACCTTC
TRBJ2-3 | TRBD1 | . | TRBV10-3 | CAIRPGQGGTKDTQYF | TGTGCCATCAGACCGGGACAGGGAGGTACCAAAGATACGCAGTATTTT
TRBJ2-1 | TRBD2 | . | TRBV7-9 | CASSSNIAGVSYNEQFF | TGTGCCAGCAGCTCTAACATAGCGGGGGTCTCCTACAATGAGCAGTTCTTC
TRBJ2-7 | . | . | TRBV23-1 | CASSADGCLPYEQYF | TGCGCCTCATCAGCCGACGGATGTCTTCCCTACGAGCAGTACTTC
TRBJ2-5 | . | . | TRBV7-7 | CASSLEGRSQETQYF | TGTGCTAGCAGCTTAGAGGGACGGTCCCAAGAGACCCAGTACTTC
TRBJ1-1 | . | . | TRBV29-1 | CSVTLVLGNPEAFF | TGCAGCGTTACCCTGGTCCTGGGAAATCCTGAAGCTTTCTTT
TRBJ1-2 | . | few | TRBV10-3 | CAISESADSNYGYTF | TGTGCCATCAGTGAGTCAGCAGATTCTAACTATGGCTACACCTTC
TRBJ2-2 | . | few | TRBV15 | CATNRVGDTGELFF | TGTGCCACCAACAGAGTTGGGGATACCGGGGAGCTGTTTTTT
TRBJ2-2 | . | . | TRBV12-3/TRBV12-4 | CASSSPSAKNTGELFF | TGTGCCAGCAGTTCGCCATCCGCAAAGAACACCGGGGAGCTGTTTTTT
TRBJ1-5 | TRBD1 | many | TRBV7-8 | CASSLDRDRVHQPQHF | TGTGCCAGCAGCTTAGATAGGGACAGGGTTCATCAGCCCCAGCATTTT
TRBJ2-5 | . | . | TRBV14 | CASSHTKETQYF | TGTGCCAGCAGCCACACGAAAGAGACCCAGTACTTC
TRBJ1-6 | . | few | TRBV19 | CASSMGGHLILGSYNSPLHF | TGTGCCAGTAGTATGGGAGGTCATCTCATCCTCGGGTCCTATAATTCACCCCTCCACTTT
TRBJ2-3 | TRBD2 | few | TRBV7-8 | CASTRMGGMSTDTQYF | TGTGCCAGCACCAGAATGGGAGGGATGAGTACAGATACGCAGTATTTT